This record covers a single T cell receptor beta chain. This clonotype appeared a single time. This receptor's antigen is unknown. No much larger clone is present one base from it, and per-base qualities are unavailable. A lone read gives weak evidence. In the paper's terms, the treatment or condition label means: in vitro stimulation with specific CMV peptide epitopes to enrich CMV-specific T cells. TCRdb records Illumina HiSeq 1500 as the sequencer. The raw public data were reprocessed by TCRdb itself: fastp quality trimming at Q25, MiXCR clonotype calling, in-frame beta chains only. All rows with the same CDR3 protein become a single entry with the most common DNA and genes. Across this sample there are about 69,000 distinct CDR3 sequences, with about 26% seen only once. 50% to 65% of the sample is taken by the ten largest. The sample comes from a study of T cell repertoires in cytomegalovirus infection (dated by TCRdb to about 2019). Regarding the research as a whole: Alongside well-studied HLA-B-restricted epitopes, the peptide stimulations were aimed at recently identified HLA-C-restricted CMV epitopes, whose presentation resists viral immunomodulation. Because public TCR beta signatures pointed to carriage of CMV infection together with the matching HLA type, the HLA type of each donor mattered for the analysis.

The germline V gene encodes CDR1 MNHEY and CDR2 SVGEGT. V has 8 bases trimmed and J has 5 bases trimmed; junction bases matching no gene number 13. Its CDR3 holds 16 amino acids, cysteine through phenylalanine. Only the CDR3 DNA is retained, 48 bases long and in frame from the first base. The paper as a whole reports these results and caveats: Carriers of CMV infection plus the relevant HLA type were discriminated by the cumulative frequency of public TCR beta family members in the study cohort and in an independent 352-donor cohort. The ex vivo response was dominated by HLA-C-restricted CMV-specific TCR beta clonotypes, which also provided the single most frequent clonotype in two of eight donors.

This clonotype was obtained from a human donor in good health (CMV status not recorded). Some clones in this sample may be carry-over from other donors' samples. The input for sequencing was CD8+ T cells from cultured PBMCs, taken from culture after CMV antigen stimulation. This receptor chain uses TRBV6-2 or TRBV6-3 and TRBJ2-1, and 9 junction bases match TRBD1. The CDR3 protein is CASAPFRDRDNNEQFF. The DNA sequence is TGTGCCAGCGCTCCCTTCCGGGACAGGGACAACAATGAGCAGTTCTTC.